This entry lists 4 T cell receptor beta chains sequenced from one sample in a study of blood T cell repertoires in COVID-19. Libraries were prepared by immunoSEQ multiplex PCR; TCRdb keeps only in-frame clonotypes and omits some of them. The sample lists nearly 110,000 clones, 71% seen once, with roughly 0.9% in the top ten. What was sequenced was peripheral blood. These receptors originate from a human donor with acute or convalescent COVID-19. The donor label of this sample is uncertain.

This chain connects TRBV28 to TRBJ2-5; 9 bases line up with TRBD2. Unmatched junction bases numbered 8, after V lost 6 bases and J lost 6 bases. The CDR3 totals 14 residues. The germline V gene has CDR1 MDHEN and CDR2 SYDVKM. CDR3 amino acids: CASRRTSEGKTQYF. The CDR3 DNA follows: TGTGCCAGCAGACGGACTAGCGAGGGAAAGACCCAGTACTTC.

This clone was found a few times. The DNA for the CDR3 is TGTGCCAGCGCGCCCCCTAATTCACCCCTCCACTTT. Protein product: CASAPPNSPLHF. The chain uses TRBV28 and TRBJ1-6; the D is unclear. The CDR3 runs to 12 residues. With 8 bases removed from V and 6 bases from J, the gap between germline ends came to 8 bases. Germline values: CDR1 MDHEN, CDR2 SYDVKM.

The chain joins TRBV27 to TRBJ1-4, with D possibly matching TRBD1 (5 bases). In germline, CDR1 is MNHEY, CDR2 SMNVEV (reference sequence). The V end was cut by 2 bases, the J end by 10 bases, with 14 bases between. The CDR3 sequence is 14 residues long. The CDR3 sequence is CASSLGRGGRKLFF. The CDR3 region has the DNA TGTGCCAGCAGTTTAGGTCGGGGGGGACGAAAACTGTTTTTT.

This clone was seen a single time. An end of the junction does not agree with germline; a read error may underlie this. The chain is built from TRBV18 and TRBJ2-6; 8 bases fit TRBD1. Germline CDR1 and CDR2: KGHSH and LQKENI. CDR3 length: 11 amino acids. CDR3 amino acids: CASSLQDRVVF. The CDR3 DNA sequence: TGTGCCAGCTCACTACAGGACAGGGTGGTTTTC.